The clone carrying this T cell receptor beta chain was observed at least ten times. To make TCR beta libraries, researchers used iRepertoire HTBI primers and Arm-PCR of CDR3 regions. As originally analysed: Across the samples, identification revealed about 62 TRBV and 11 to 15 TRBJ segments. TCRdb redid the calling of the multiplex PCR reads with MiXCR, one entry per CDR3 protein. These V and J calls are TCRdb output, not the study's own analysis. The sample has roughly 470,000 distinct CDR3 sequences; 20% are singletons. These data originate in a study of regulatory T cells in long-lasting Graves disease. Germline CDR1 reads SGHDN; CDR2 reads FVKESK. The CDR3 contains 13 residues. Trimming took 4 bases from V and 5 from J, leaving 11 bases between them. The time point was: persistent/refractory GD, antithyroid drugs over 5 years with positive TRAb. The TCR library was made from RNA that had been extracted from PBMCs in TRIzol.

This chain connects TRBV14 to TRBJ1-1; tentative D call: TRBD1 (6 bases). The sequence came from a female donor with Graves disease. The sample in question was peripheral blood mononuclear cells (PBMCs), obtained when the disease was refractory, from a patient treated with antithyroid drugs. The CDR3, as DNA: TGTGCCAGCAGCCTCAGGGGATGGACTGAAGCTTTCTTT. Translation gives CASSLRGWTEAFF.